Listed below are T cell receptor beta chains from one sample, sequenced in a study of CD8 T cells in Susac syndrome. Using its own MiXCR run on the immunoSEQ multiplex PCR reads, TCRdb lists one record per CDR3 protein. Of 400,000 to 550,000 distinct CDR3 sequences listed, approximately 85% are singletons. The specimen sequenced was CD8+ T cells from PBMCs. These receptors were taken from a human donor with multiple sclerosis. Each CDR3 is given with its conserved first and last residue.

V	J	CDR3
TRBV7-9	TRBJ1-1	CASTLTGGGYPEAFF
TRBV10-3	TRBJ2-7	CAISEVQGQAYEQYF
TRBV11-2	TRBJ1-1	CASSFWDRGRMNTEAFF
TRBV15	TRBJ2-1	CATSGQDRGRNEQFF
TRBV6-1	TRBJ1-2	CASSVPRTDSYGYTF
TRBV12-3/TRBV12-4	TRBJ2-7	CASSTTGTSGYYEQYF
TRBV13	TRBJ2-5	CASSLFGARYQETQYF
TRBV27	TRBJ1-2	CASRPGQTRNGYTF
TRBV27	TRBJ1-1	CASSFDTGTEAFF
TRBV15	TRBJ1-6	CATSRERNSYNSPLHF
TRBV7-8	TRBJ2-1	CASSLDSGRVRPYDNEQFF
TRBV20-1	TRBJ1-5	CSARDPMGQGGQPQHF
TRBV27	TRBJ2-7	CASSLSAIYEQYF
TRBV13	TRBJ1-1	CASSGQANTEAFF
TRBV29-1	TRBJ2-5	CSIESGTSGETQYF
TRBV5-8	TRBJ1-3	CASSLEDGNTIYF
TRBV27	TRBJ1-1	CASSLAGGGRTEAFF
TRBV4-2	TRBJ2-7	CASSQAVRGEGWEQYF
TRBV27	TRBJ2-1	CASNPTGDYNEQFF
TRBV6-2/TRBV6-3	TRBJ2-5	CASSYAEAETQYF
TRBV4-1	TRBJ2-3	CASSSTGNTQYF
TRBV29-1	TRBJ2-1	CSVVGVGLAGGLEQFF
TRBV6-5	TRBJ2-7	CASRAGTGWVYEQYF
TRBV2	TRBJ2-7	CASSPPGNFYEQYF
TRBV18	TRBJ2-5	CASSPQDPYQETQYF
TRBV6-5	TRBJ2-7	CASSSFRVFFYEQYF
TRBV7-9	TRBJ1-1	CASWGGGTEAFF
TRBV9	TRBJ2-1	CASSVYGDEQFF
TRBV20-1	TRBJ1-1	CSAKGQADTEAFF
TRBV7-6	TRBJ2-3	CASSIGGGLGVSSTDTQYF
TRBV27	TRBJ1-1	CASSLSRGDEAFF
TRBV5-1	TRBJ1-3	CASTSSEHGSGNTIYF
TRBV6-5	TRBJ2-7	CASSYDPEQGNYYEQYF
TRBV27	TRBJ1-6	CASRVSHNSPLHF
TRBV7-9	TRBJ1-2	CASSHGVYGYTF
TRBV4-1	TRBJ2-2	CASSPGTGGYTGELFF
TRBV13	TRBJ2-2	CASRPLMDDEVANTGELFF
TRBV20-1	TRBJ1-1	CSATPGLNTEAFF
TRBV6-5	TRBJ2-3	CASSSPAMDTQYF
TRBV20-1	TRBJ1-2	CSASGQDYGYTF
TRBV29-1	TRBJ2-7	CSVEADYEQYF
TRBV29-1	TRBJ2-1	CSVEVPTGYNEQFF
TRBV5-4	TRBJ1-1	CASSRRQQNTEAFF
TRBV4-1	TRBJ2-2	CASSQRQGGGHKLFTGELFF
TRBV28	TRBJ2-7	CASFLYRDEQYF
TRBV7-9	TRBJ1-1	CASSPLMGGDTEAFF
TRBV14	TRBJ2-1	CASSPGQGPPYNEQFF
TRBV5-1	TRBJ2-7	CASSLRQPTYEQYF
TRBV5-1	TRBJ2-7	CASSQGQGIYEQYF